The T cell receptor (beta chain) under discussion was sequenced for a study of blood T cell dynamics during melanoma immunotherapy. This CDR3 has 13 amino acids. CDR1 is SEHNR and CDR2 is FQNEAQ in the germline V gene (reference sequence). V was trimmed by 2 bases and J by 10 bases, leaving 9 bases between them. Specified time point: week 3, after first cycle of checkpoint inhibitor. Here immunoSEQ multiplex PCR was the method, and the copy in TCRdb shows in-frame clones only, minus some. The profile shows about 6,000 clones, around 77% of them singletons. The receptor was isolated from a human donor with melanoma. Sequencing was performed on blood, taken from a patient treated with checkpoint blockade. The rearrangement links TRBV7-9 to TRBJ1-6; perhaps TRBD1 as D (6 bases). The CDR3 sequence: CASSLFGGSPLHF. As DNA, the CDR3 is TGTGCCAGCAGCTTATTCGGGGGCTCACCCCTCCACTTT.